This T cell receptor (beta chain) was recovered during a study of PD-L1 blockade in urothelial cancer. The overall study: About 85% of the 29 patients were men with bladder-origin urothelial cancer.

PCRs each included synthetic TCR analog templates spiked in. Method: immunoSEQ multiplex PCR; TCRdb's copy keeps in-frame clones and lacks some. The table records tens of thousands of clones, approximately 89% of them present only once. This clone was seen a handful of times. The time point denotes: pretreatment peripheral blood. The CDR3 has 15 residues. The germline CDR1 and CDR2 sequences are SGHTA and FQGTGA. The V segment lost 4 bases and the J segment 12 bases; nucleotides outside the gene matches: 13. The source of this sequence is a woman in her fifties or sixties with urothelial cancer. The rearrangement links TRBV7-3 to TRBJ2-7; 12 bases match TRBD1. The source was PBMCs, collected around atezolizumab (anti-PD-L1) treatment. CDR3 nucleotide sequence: TGTGCCAGCAGCTCTAATGGGGGACAGGGGGCTATTCGGTACTTC. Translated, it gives CASSSNGGQGAIRYF.